This TCR beta chain came from a study of T-cell memory formation after mild COVID-19 (dated by TCRdb to about 2021). Study-level background: TCR sequence clusters from the two donors were largely donor specific. T-cell clones expanding and contracting after mild COVID-19 in a couple of donors were tracked by longitudinal TCRalpha and TCRbeta repertoire sequencing. Two young, previously healthy adult volunteers, one female and one male, were included in the cohort. Paper-wide results and their limitations: Contracting CD4+ clones appeared mostly in the CM and EM memory subsets, whereas CD8+ clones were enriched in EMRA. SARS-CoV-2 specificity of the second-wave clones peaking on day 37 was not confirmed. Some responding clones were found in pre-infection memory, which suggests that pre-existing cross-reactive memory T cells took part in the SARS-CoV-2 response. The study covered only a couple of mild cases, and larger cohorts including severe cases with pre-infection samples were considered necessary. From day 15 to 85, contracting clones showed balanced CD4/CD8 phenotypes, whereas a second wave of clones that expanded from day 15 to 37 leaned towards CD4+.

Data came from an Illumina NovaSeq 6000. Using 5'RACE with constant-segment primers, TCRalpha and TCRbeta cDNA libraries were constructed, with sample barcodes and unique molecular identifiers added in the process. Trizol reagent was used to extract RNA from every sample. The libraries were amplified in two PCR steps, and the second step added a second sample barcode and Illumina TruSeq adapters. The libraries were sequenced on an Illumina NovaSeq using 2 x 150 bp paired-end reads. The original methods were these. The reads were demultiplexed and collapsed into UMI-guided consensus sequences using migec v1.2.7. Using mixcr v2.1.11, UMI consensuses were aligned to TRA and TRB V and J templates and then assembled into clonotypes. A clonotype was counted as expanded or contracted only if both edgeR and NoisET called the change significant, with noise models trained on biological replicates. For edgeR calls, the cutoffs were a false discovery rate-adjusted p below 0.01 and a log2 fold-change threshold of 1. As an exploratory analysis of dynamics, max-normalized trajectories of the 1000 most abundant clonotypes were examined by PCA with hierarchical clustering. Separately sequenced CD4+ and CD8+ repertoires were used to assign a CD4 or CD8 phenotype to each responding clone. The public reads were reanalyzed by TCRdb: fastp trimming at Q25, MiXCR alignment, in-frame beta chains only. For every CDR3 protein sequence, its rows merge into one entry that carries the most common genes and DNA. Here the V and J calls rest on TCRdb's processing, not on the authors' analysis. The sample data list 110,000 to 150,000 distinct CDR3 sequences, and about 14% of these were observed just once. Under 30% of the sample is held by the ten biggest clonotypes.

CDR1 and CDR2 (SEHNR, FQNEAQ) derive from the germline V gene (reference sequence). V gives up 5 bases and J gives up 4 bases, and the segment between their germline ends measures 15 bases. From its cysteine to its phenylalanine, the CDR3 spans 15 amino acids. Only CDR3 DNA remains: 45 bases, in frame from the first base. PBMCs were isolated by Ficoll-Paque density gradient centrifugation. This clonotype was picked up many times. Its specific antigen is unknown. No much larger clonotype is one base removed from it; base qualities were not supplied. Sequencing was done on a sample of PBMCs or a T cell subset sorted from them (not recorded which). The rearrangement combines TRBV7-9 with TRBJ2-1, with a weak D call of TRBD2 (6 bases match). This receptor was taken from an adult woman who had mild COVID-19 (a few samples of this study predate the infection). The sample titles of this study are shuffled in the database, so cell type and time point are left out; the donor was told from shared clones. The bases are TGTGCCAGCAGCGGGCCGGGGGAGGCGTACAATGAGCAGTTCTTC. This encodes CASSGPGEAYNEQFF. With the portions outside the CDR3 filled from the reference TRBV7-9 and TRBJ2-1 genes, the complete variable region becomes DTGVSQNPRHKITKRGQNVTFRCDPISEHNRLYWYRQTLGQGPEFLTYFQNEAQLEKSRLLSDRFSAERPKGSFSTLEIQRTEQGDSAMYLCASSGPGEAYNEQFFGPGTRLTVL.